This T cell receptor beta chain was retrieved from a study of blood T cell repertoires in COVID-19. Overall study: In each case, the material was cDNA or gDNA derived from T cells, B-cell-depleted T cells, or PBMCs.

In the original analysis: Reference gene primer amplification yielded estimated nucleated cell counts. This table comes from immunoSEQ multiplex PCR, and its TCRdb copy is limited to in-frame clones, with some not included. The V and J calls and clone size are taken from that table; D and trimming were inferred from the DNA. The sample contains about 55,000 clones, approximately 89% of which appear only once. The clonotype comes from a human donor in a cohort sampled during active COVID-19. Sequencing input: peripheral blood.

CDR3 region: CASSFMPAGGPRTQYF. CDR3 nucleotide sequence: TGTGCCAGCAGCTTCATGCCAGCGGGAGGGCCTCGGACCCAGTACTTC. This rearrangement joins TRBV5-5 to TRBJ2-5; 10 bases are a match to TRBD2. CDR3 length equals 16 residues. Germline V gene sequence: CDR1 SGHKS, CDR2 YYEKEE (reference sequence). Trimming took 2 bases from V and 7 from J; bases not matched to a gene: 11.